One and the same sample provided the 14 T cell receptor beta chains below, sequenced in a study of vaccination and CD4 T cells after COVID-19. The Oncomine TCR Beta short-read assay sequenced DNA from cultured CD4+ T cells. Using its own MiXCR run on the PCR reads, TCRdb lists one record per CDR3 protein. The repertoire holds about 21,000 distinct CDR3 sequences, with roughly 50% as singletons. Treatment denoted: roughly nine-day PBMC culture with coronavirus spike peptide pools or control peptides (ViraFEST assay). The antigens for these receptors are not known. Material: CD4+ T cells from blood, cultured in vitro. These receptors came from a human donor who had recovered from COVID-19.

This clonotype showed up just a few times. This chain connects TRBV6-2 or TRBV6-3 to TRBJ1-5; 9 bases agree with TRBD1. Per germline, CDR1 MNHEY and CDR2 SVGEGT. V shed 0 bases, J shed 3 bases, and the junction held 3 bases outside the gene matches. This CDR3 is 16 amino acids long. The CDR3 DNA sequence: TGTGCCAGCAGTTACTCTGGGACAGGGCCCAATCAGCCCCAGCATTTT. This translates into CASSYSGTGPNQPQHF.

This clonotype occurred a few times. The chain joins TRBV6-1 to TRBJ1-5; TRBD1 aligns across 9 bases. The germline CDR1 and CDR2 sequences are MNHNS and SASEGT. The CDR3 runs 15 residues. With 6 bases clipped from V and 4 bases from J, the junction kept 7 bases outside the gene matches. The CDR3 is CASSSGTGPNQPQHF. Here the CDR3 DNA reads TGTGCCAGCAGCTCCGGGACAGGGCCTAATCAGCCCCAGCATTTT.

The chain links TRBV7-2 to TRBJ2-2, with D maybe TRBD2 (5 bases). The ends were cut back, 1 base at V and 0 bases at J, with 6 bases in the middle. The CDR3 consists of 15 residues. Per germline, CDR1 SGHTA and CDR2 FQGNSA. The CDR3 DNA sequence: TGTGCCAGCAGCTTAGGGGGAGCGAACACCGGGGAGCTGTTTTTT. Protein sequence: CASSLGGANTGELFF.

The chain is built from TRBV7-9 and TRBJ2-5, with D possibly being TRBD2 (6 bases). Germline V gives CDR1 SEHNR, CDR2 FQNEAQ (reference sequence). There are 15 residues in the CDR3. V lost 5 bases, J lost 2 bases, and 15 bases lay in between. CDR3 DNA sequence: TGTGCCAGCAGCCACACATGGAGGGGACAAGAGACCCAGTACTTC. Its translation is CASSHTWRGQETQYF.

This rearrangement joins TRBV7-2 to TRBJ2-5, with D possibly matching TRBD2 (6 bases). Per the germline V gene, CDR1 is SGHTA and CDR2 is FQGNSA. The V and J ends lost 1 base and 3 bases respectively, with 12 bases between them. This CDR3 is built from 15 residues. CDR3 protein: CASSLGGREEETQYF. CDR3 in DNA: TGTGCCAGCAGCTTAGGGGGCAGGGAGGAAGAGACCCAGTACTTC.

This clonotype was observed a handful of times. This chain connects TRBV6-1 to TRBJ2-5; 8 nucleotides agree with TRBD1. Germline V CDR1 and CDR2: MNHNS, SASEGT. The length of the CDR3 is 14 residues. Trimming cost V 6 bases and J 5 bases; bases outside gene matches: 8. In nucleotides, the CDR3 is TGTGCCAGCAGCACGGACAGGGTCGTGGAGACCCAGTACTTC. Amino acid sequence: CASSTDRVVETQYF.

CDR3: CASYRGWGETQYF. The CDR3 DNA follows: TGTGCCAGCTACAGGGGTTGGGGGGAGACCCAGTACTTC. The chain employs TRBV6-1 and TRBJ2-5; 7 nucleotides match TRBD1. V lost 8 bases to trimming and J lost 5 bases; unmatched junction nucleotides: 8. This CDR3 region has 13 residues. Per germline, CDR1 MNHNS and CDR2 SASEGT.

The CDR3 loop reads CATKGVQPQHF. The DNA of the CDR3 is TGTGCCACCAAAGGGGTTCAGCCCCAGCATTTT. This rearrangement joins TRBV28 to TRBJ1-5, with a weak D call TRBD1 (5 bases). Trimming removed 10 bases from V and 6 bases from J, with 10 bases in between. The CDR3 sequence is 11 residues long. Per germline, CDR1 MDHEN and CDR2 SYDVKM.

The V and J genes are TRBV4-3 and TRBJ1-6; TRBD1 matches 7 bases. From germline, CDR1 is LGHNA and CDR2 YSLEER. This CDR3 region has 15 residues. V lost 3 bases and J lost 5; bases outside the gene matches: 4. CDR3 bases: TGCGCCAGCAGCCAGTTACAGGGGAATAATTCACCCCTCCACTTT. Its translation is CASSQLQGNNSPLHF.

This clonotype was seen a handful of times. The V and J genes are TRBV7-6 and TRBJ2-3, with a possible D match to TRBD1 (7 bases). Between the trimmed V and J ends, which lost 4 bases and 0 bases, there was a span of 14 bases. The CDR3 length is 16 residues. The germline gives CDR1 SGHVS, CDR2 FNYEAQ. The CDR3 loop is CASSYTGAGSTDTQYF. CDR3 nucleotide sequence: TGTGCCAGCAGCTATACAGGGGCGGGGAGCACAGATACGCAGTATTTT.

V usage is TRBV19 and J usage is TRBJ1-1; D possibly corresponds to TRBD1 (6 bases). Trimming took 1 base from V and 0 from J, leaving 12 bases between them. The V gene's germline CDR1 is LNHDA and CDR2 SQIVND (reference sequence). The CDR3 runs 16 residues. This CDR3 reads CASSIGFRTVNTEAFF. CDR3 in DNA: TGTGCCAGTAGTATAGGTTTTAGGACAGTGAACACTGAAGCTTTCTTT.

The rearrangement links TRBV2 to TRBJ1-5; no firm D call. The CDR3 has 12 residues. Deletions cut 5 bases from V and 1 base from J, with 3 bases between. Germline V gene lookup returns CDR1 SNHLY and CDR2 FYNNEI. This chain's CDR3 is CASSRSNQPQHF. The CDR3 nucleotides read TGTGCCAGCAGTAGGAGCAATCAGCCCCAGCATTTT.

This clonotype was seen a few times. V and J are TRBV20-1 and TRBJ1-2; D is possibly TRBD1 (6 bases). The CDR3 length is 15 residues. The V gene's germline CDR1 is DFQATT and CDR2 SNEGSKA (reference sequence). Trimming cost V 1 base and J 4 bases, with 16 bases left between them. The CDR3 is CSARGGGALVYGYTF. In DNA form, the CDR3 reads TGCAGTGCTAGAGGCGGGGGGGCGCTTGTCTATGGCTACACCTTC.

This clonotype was seen a few times. The CDR3 is CASGEGDQPQHF. The CDR3, as DNA: TGTGCCAGCGGGGAGGGGGACCAGCCCCAGCATTTT. The genes are TRBV27 and TRBJ1-5, with D possibly TRBD1 on 6 matching bases. Germline loops: CDR1 MNHEY, CDR2 SMNVEV (reference sequence). V lost 8 bases to trimming and J lost 7 bases, with 12 bases between them. The CDR3 spans 12 residues.